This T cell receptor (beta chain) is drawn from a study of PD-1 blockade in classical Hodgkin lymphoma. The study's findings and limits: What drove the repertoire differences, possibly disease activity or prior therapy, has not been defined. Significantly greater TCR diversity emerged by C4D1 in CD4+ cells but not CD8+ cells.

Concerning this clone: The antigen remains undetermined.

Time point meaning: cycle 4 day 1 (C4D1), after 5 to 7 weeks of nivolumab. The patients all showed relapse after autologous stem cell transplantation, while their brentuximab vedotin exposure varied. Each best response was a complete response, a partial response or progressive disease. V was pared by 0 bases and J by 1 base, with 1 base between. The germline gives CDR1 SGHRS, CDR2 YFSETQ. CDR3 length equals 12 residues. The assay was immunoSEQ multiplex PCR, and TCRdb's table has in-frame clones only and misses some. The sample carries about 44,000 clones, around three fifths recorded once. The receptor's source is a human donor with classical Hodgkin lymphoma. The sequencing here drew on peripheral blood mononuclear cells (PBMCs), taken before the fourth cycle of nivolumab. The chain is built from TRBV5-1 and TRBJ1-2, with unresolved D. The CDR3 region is CASSLDNYGYTF. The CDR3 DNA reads TGCGCCAGCAGCTTGGATAACTATGGCTACACCTTC. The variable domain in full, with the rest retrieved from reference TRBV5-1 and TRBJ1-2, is KAGVTQTPRYLIKTRGQQVTLSCSPISGHRSVSWYQQTPGQGLQFLFEYFSETQRNKGNFPGRFSGRQFSNSRSEMNVSTLELGDSALYLCASSLDNYGYTFGSGTRLTVV.